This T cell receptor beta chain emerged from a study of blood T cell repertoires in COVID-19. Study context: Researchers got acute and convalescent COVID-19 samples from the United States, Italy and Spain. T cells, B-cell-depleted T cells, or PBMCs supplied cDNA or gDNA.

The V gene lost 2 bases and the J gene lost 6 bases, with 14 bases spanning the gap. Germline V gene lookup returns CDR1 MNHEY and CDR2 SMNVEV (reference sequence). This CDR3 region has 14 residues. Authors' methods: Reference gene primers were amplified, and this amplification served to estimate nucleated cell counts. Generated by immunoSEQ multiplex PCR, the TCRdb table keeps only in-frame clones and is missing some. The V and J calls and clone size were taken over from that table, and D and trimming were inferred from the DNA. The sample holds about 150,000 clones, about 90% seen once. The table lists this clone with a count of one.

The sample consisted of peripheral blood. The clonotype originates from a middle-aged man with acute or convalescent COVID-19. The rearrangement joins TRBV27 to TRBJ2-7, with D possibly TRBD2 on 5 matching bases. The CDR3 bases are TGTGCCAGCAGTTTACTTGGTTACAGCGGCGAGCAGTACTTC. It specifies CASSLLGYSGEQYF.